This TCR beta chain was recovered during a study of shared clonotypes between healthy human individuals. The CDR3 extends over 16 amino acids. Germline V CDR1 and CDR2: MNHEY, SMNVEV (reference sequence). Unmatched junction bases numbered 9, after V lost 6 bases and J lost 3 bases. Terminally differentiated effector memory CD45RA+ cells were left out of the naive CD8 fraction, which was CD45RO-negative and positively selected for CCR7. Study observations and caveats: Relative to memory subsets, naive subsets generally showed larger estimated richness. Rarefaction indicated that sorted-subset sequencing remained incomplete although depth was large. The expectation was that sequencing depth would affect clonotype sharing among donors.

On this clone: The antigen remains unidentified.

TCRdb's copy holds only in-frame clones and misses some; the assay was immunoSEQ multiplex PCR. The sample comprises around 700,000 clones, roughly nine tenths of which are singletons, and nearly 25% rests with the top ten. Sequencing was carried out using naive CD8+ T cells sorted from blood. The chain is built from TRBV27 and TRBJ2-1; 9 positions match TRBD2. This TCR was sampled from a man between 25 and 39 years old in good health. This CDR3 reads CASRGDSAGGYNEQFF. Here the CDR3 DNA reads TGTGCCAGCAGGGGTGATTCAGCGGGGGGCTACAATGAGCAGTTCTTC.